The 13 T cell receptor beta chains in this list originate from one sample, sequenced in a study of blood T cell repertoires in COVID-19. Assay used: immunoSEQ multiplex PCR; TCRdb lists only in-frame clones, some missing. The profile shows approximately 76,000 clones, 70% to 80% of them singletons. What was sequenced was peripheral blood. These receptors all stem from a woman aged 65 to 85 with acute or convalescent COVID-19.

This chain connects TRBV14 to TRBJ1-2, with a tentative D call TRBD1 (5 bases). The germline V and J ends were trimmed by 0 bases and 3 bases, with 11 bases remaining between them. The CDR3 runs to 15 residues. Germline CDR1 SGHDN, CDR2 FVKESK. This CDR3 is CASSQDVNRHYGYTF. The CDR3 nucleotides read TGTGCCAGCAGCCAAGATGTGAACAGGCACTATGGCTACACCTTC. Looking up the rest from reference TRBV14 and TRBJ1-2 gives the full variable domain: EAGVTQFPSHSVIEKGQTVTLRCDPISGHDNLYWYRRVMGKEIKFLLHFVKESKQDESGMPNNRFLAERTGGTYSTLKVQPAELEDSGVYFCASSQDVNRHYGYTFGSGTRLTVV.

This rearrangement joins TRBV30 to TRBJ2-2, with a tentative D call TRBD2 (6 bases). The CDR3 extends over 17 amino acids. Germline assignment: CDR1 GTSNPN and CDR2 SVGIG (reference sequence). The V end was cut by 1 base, the J end by 0 bases, with 15 bases between. The CDR3 nucleotides are TGTGCCTGGAGTGGCCTCGGCGGGACCGCGAACACCGGGGAGCTGTTTTTT. This encodes CAWSGLGGTANTGELFF.

This clone was observed a few times. The rearrangement links TRBV15 to TRBJ1-1; D possibly corresponds to TRBD1 (6 bases). From germline, CDR1 is LNHNV and CDR2 YYDKDF (reference sequence). CDR3 length: 14 amino acids. The V gene lost 6 bases and the J gene lost 1 base, with 12 bases spanning the gap. The CDR3 reads CATRRTGTNTEAFF. The CDR3 DNA follows: TGTGCCACCAGAAGAACAGGGACGAACACTGAAGCTTTCTTT. The whole variable domain, remainder taken from reference TRBV15 and TRBJ1-1, is DAMVIQNPRYQVTQFGKPVTLSCSQTLNHNVMYWYQQKSSQAPKLLFHYYDKDFNNEADTPDNFQSRRPNTSFCFLDIRSPGLGDTAMYLCATRRTGTNTEAFFGQGTRLTVV.

This clone was detected a few times. The genes are TRBV5-1 and TRBJ2-3; 9 bases match TRBD2. The CDR3 runs 14 residues. With V trimmed by 4 bases and J by 5 bases, 5 bases remained unmatched. CDR1 is SGHRS and CDR2 is YFSETQ in the germline V gene. CDR3 sequence reads: CASSAGSGRDTQYF. The CDR3 region has the DNA TGCGCCAGCAGCGCAGGTAGCGGGAGAGATACGCAGTATTTT.

The rearrangement joins TRBV27 to TRBJ2-7; tentatively, D is TRBD2 (6 bases). The germline V and J ends were trimmed by 0 bases and 5 bases, with 11 bases remaining between them. The CDR3 covers 14 residues. CDR1 and CDR2 (germline): MNHEY, SMNVEV (reference sequence). Here the CDR3 DNA reads TGTGCCAGCAGTTTATCAGGGAGGCAACACGAGCAGTACTTC. Protein: CASSLSGRQHEQYF.

V gene TRBV7-3 combines with J gene TRBJ2-7, with D perhaps TRBD1 (5 bases). Looked up from germline, CDR1 is SGHTA and CDR2 is FQGTGA. Deletions cut 2 bases from V and 5 bases from J, with 13 bases between. The CDR3 runs to 14 residues. The CDR3 loop reads CASSLYQGGDEQYF. CDR3 in DNA: TGTGCCAGCAGCTTATACCAGGGTGGAGACGAGCAGTACTTC.

This sequence joins TRBV2 and TRBJ2-7; TRBD2 might be the D (6 bases). Trimming left V 1 base short and J 5 bases short, with 15 bases between. CDR3 length equals 15 residues. Germline assignment: CDR1 SNHLY and CDR2 FYNNEI. The CDR3 here is CASSEVVAVRDEQYF. CDR3 DNA: TGTGCCAGCAGTGAAGTAGTAGCGGTAAGGGACGAGCAGTACTTC.

The chain combines TRBV2 with TRBJ1-5; a weak D match, TRBD1 (6 bases). V gave up 7 bases and J gave up 0 bases, with 16 bases separating them. Per the germline V gene, CDR1 is SNHLY and CDR2 is FYNNEI. The CDR3 sequence is 16 residues long. The DNA for the CDR3 is TGTGCCAGCACTAGCAGGGGCCGTAATAGCAATCAGCCCCAGCATTTT. It specifies CASTSRGRNSNQPQHF.

This CDR3 is CASSPPAGQGASEQYF. CDR3 nucleotide sequence: TGTGCCAGCTCACCCCCCGCGGGACAGGGCGCAAGCGAGCAGTACTTC. The rearrangement links TRBV18 to TRBJ2-7, with 9 bases lining up with TRBD1. The ends lost 3 bases at V and 6 bases at J; junction bases unmatched: 12. The CDR3 is 16 residues long. In germline, CDR1 is KGHSH, CDR2 LQKENI.

The chain recombines TRBV7-9 with TRBJ1-6; TRBD1 matches at 7 bases. The CDR3 covers 12 residues. Germline trimming cut 1 base from V and 15 bases from J; bases unmatched to any gene: 3. Per the germline V gene, CDR1 is SEHNR and CDR2 is FQNEAQ (reference sequence). The CDR3 nucleotides are TGTGCCAGCAGCTTAGAGGGGGCAGGCCTCCACTTT. Protein: CASSLEGAGLHF.

The rearrangement uses TRBV12-3 or TRBV12-4 and TRBJ2-5, with 7 bases matching TRBD2. Trimming at V came to 6 bases and at J to 4 bases, leaving 2 bases not matched to a gene. The CDR3 runs to 12 residues. CDR3 region: CASSVAGETQYF. DNA of the CDR3: TGTGCCAGCAGCGTAGCGGGAGAGACCCAGTACTTC.

The V gene is TRBV6-5, the J gene TRBJ1-2, with a possible D match to TRBD1 (5 bases). This CDR3 comprises 15 residues. The germline V and J ends were trimmed by 6 bases and 4 bases, with 18 bases remaining between them. Germline V lookup: CDR1 MNHEY, CDR2 SVGAGI. This chain's CDR3 is CASRRPGVLGYGYTF. CDR3 nucleotide sequence: TGTGCCAGCAGACGCCCGGGGGTGTTGGGCTATGGCTACACCTTC.

V usage is TRBV18 and J usage is TRBJ2-1; the D gene is possibly TRBD2 (7 bases). The CDR3 covers 16 residues. Germline CDR1 KGHSH, CDR2 LQKENI. V gave up 3 bases and J gave up 8 bases, with 20 bases separating them. The CDR3 spells CASSPPSVGGPDEQFF. CDR3 sequence (DNA): TGTGCCAGCTCACCCCCTTCGGTGGGGGGGCCGGATGAGCAGTTCTTC.